Here is one T cell receptor (beta chain) with its context. The data belong to a study of T cells in localized non-small cell lung cancer. The assay was immunoSEQ multiplex PCR, and TCRdb's table has in-frame clones only and misses some. The table includes more than 20,000 clones, more than 85% detected once. V shed 8 bases and J 4 bases; nucleotides not matched to a gene: 6. CDR1 and CDR2 (germline): MNHNY, SVGAGI (reference sequence). The CDR3 is 13 amino acids. The source was peripheral blood, collected before any cancer treatment. This sequence joins TRBV6-6 and TRBJ1-2; 8 bases are shared with TRBD1. The clonotype originates from a male donor aged 60 or over with stage I squamous cell lung carcinoma. This chain's CDR3 is CASVGGQVYGYTF. The CDR3 DNA follows: TGTGCCAGCGTCGGGGGACAGGTCTATGGCTACACCTTC.